This T cell receptor (beta chain) originates from a study of blood T cell repertoires in COVID-19. Study background: Nucleic acid was either cDNA or gDNA, and it came from T cells, B-cell-depleted T cells, or PBMCs.

Original analysis: For nucleated cells, counts were estimated from reference gene primer amplification. Sequencing used immunoSEQ multiplex PCR; TCRdb keeps in-frame clones, though not all of them. Clone size and the V and J calls come from that table; the DNA yielded D and trimming. The sample lists 200,000 to 250,000 clones, 80% to 85% occurring once. Looked up from germline, CDR1 is LGHNA and CDR2 is YNFKEQ. There are 13 residues in the CDR3. V lost 2 bases and J lost 4, with 8 bases in between. The chain is built from TRBV4-2 and TRBJ1-2; no clear D. Sequencing used peripheral blood. The sequence derives from an elderly woman with active or convalescent COVID-19. The CDR3 nucleotides are TGTGCCAGCAGCCAACCTGGAGGCTATGGCTACACCTTC. As protein: CASSQPGGYGYTF.